These 9 T cell receptor beta chains share one sample of origin, sequenced in a study of blood T cell repertoires in COVID-19. Method: immunoSEQ multiplex PCR; TCRdb's copy keeps in-frame clones and lacks some. The table lists tens of thousands of clones, roughly three quarters of them singletons, with approximately 17% in the top ten. The sample comprised peripheral blood. The receptors derive from a man aged 55 to 70 with acute or convalescent COVID-19.

This sequence joins TRBV2 and TRBJ1-2; TRBD1 agrees at 9 bases. V gave up 9 bases and J gave up 4 bases; unmatched junction bases: 3. The CDR3 loop spans 12 amino acids. In germline, CDR1 is SNHLY, CDR2 FYNNEI. Here the CDR3 reads CARQGASYGYTF. The CDR3 nucleotides read TGTGCCAGACAGGGGGCGAGCTATGGCTACACCTTC.

The chain is built from TRBV5-6 and TRBJ2-1; 8 nucleotides match TRBD2. CDR1 SGHDT and CDR2 YYEEEE come from the germline V gene. The CDR3 has 14 residues. J lost 7 bases, V lost 4 bases, and 7 bases had no gene match. DNA of the CDR3: TGTGCCAGCAGCCGCCGGGGGGGGCTGAATGAGCAGTTCTTC. Protein sequence: CASSRRGGLNEQFF.

Remarks on this clone: The same CDR3 can be traced to other DNA sequences in this sample. The chain joins TRBV18 to TRBJ1-5, with a tentative D call TRBD1 (5 bases). The CDR3 runs 16 residues. V was trimmed by 2 bases and J by 1 base, leaving 12 bases between them. The V gene's germline CDR1 is KGHSH and CDR2 LQKENI. This chain's CDR3 is CASSPAGTGSNQPQHF. DNA of the CDR3: TGTGCCAGCTCACCAGCAGGGACTGGGAGCAATCAGCCCCAGCATTTT.

The rearrangement uses TRBV7-9 and TRBJ2-7, with TRBD2 identical over 7 bases. Per germline, CDR1 SEHNR and CDR2 FQNEAQ (reference sequence). Trimming removed 5 bases from V and 4 bases from J; junction bases left unmatched: 17. The CDR3 consists of 17 residues. The CDR3 protein is CASSGTTASGALYEQYF. DNA of the CDR3: TGTGCCAGCAGCGGGACTACGGCCAGCGGGGCGCTTTACGAGCAGTACTTC. Full variable domain (outside the CDR3, taken from reference TRBV7-9 and TRBJ2-7): DTGVSQNPRHKITKRGQNVTFRCDPISEHNRLYWYRQTLGQGPEFLTYFQNEAQLEKSRLLSDRFSAERPKGSFSTLEIQRTEQGDSAMYLCASSGTTASGALYEQYFGPGTRLTVT.

The V and J genes are TRBV28 and TRBJ1-2; the match to TRBD1 covers 8 bases. CDR1 is MDHEN, CDR2 SYDVKM, per germline. Trimming cost V 6 bases and J 2 bases; bases outside gene matches: 5. There are 14 residues in the CDR3. The chain's CDR3 is CASRTGQGNYGYTF. The CDR3 DNA sequence: TGTGCCAGCAGAACCGGACAGGGAAACTATGGCTACACCTTC.

J is TRBJ2-7 and V is TRBV7-9; unclear D gene. Trimming stripped 2 bases from V and 1 base from J, with 9 bases between. The germline V gene has CDR1 SEHNR and CDR2 FQNEAQ (reference sequence). The CDR3 is made up of 14 amino acids. This chain's CDR3 is CASSLLSSSYEQYF. The CDR3 DNA follows: TGTGCCAGCAGCTTATTATCCAGTTCCTACGAGCAGTACTTC.

The gene calls are TRBV13 and TRBJ2-5; 7 bases map to TRBD2. CDR3 length: 15 amino acids. V lost 3 bases, J lost 4 bases, and 8 bases stayed unmatched. From germline, CDR1 is PRHDT and CDR2 FYEKMQ (reference sequence). The CDR3 spells CASSLGGSLGETQYF. The DNA of the CDR3 is TGTGCCAGCAGCTTGGGGGGGTCGCTAGGAGAGACCCAGTACTTC.

V gene TRBV5-1 combines with J gene TRBJ2-7, with 10 bases that match TRBD1. CDR3 length equals 15 residues. Germline assignment: CDR1 SGHRS and CDR2 YFSETQ. V lost 4 bases, J lost 0 bases, and 4 bases stayed unmatched. In DNA form, the CDR3 reads TGCGCCAGCAGCGGCCGGGACAGGGGCTCCTACGAGCAGTACTTC. Its protein is CASSGRDRGSYEQYF. The full variable domain, with the rest looked up from reference TRBV5-1 and TRBJ2-7, is KAGVTQTPRYLIKTRGQQVTLSCSPISGHRSVSWYQQTPGQGLQFLFEYFSETQRNKGNFPGRFSGRQFSNSRSEMNVSTLELGDSALYLCASSGRDRGSYEQYFGPGTRLTVT.

This rearrangement joins TRBV12-3 or TRBV12-4 to TRBJ2-3, with D tentatively TRBD2 (5 bases). This CDR3 is built from 11 residues. The V end lost 6 bases, the J end lost 10 bases, and 11 bases lay between the germline ends. CDR3: CASSPDYAQYF. The CDR3 DNA sequence: TGTGCCAGCAGCCCTGACTACGCGCAGTATTTT.